The present entry profiles one T cell receptor beta chain with its context. The data originate from a study of blood T cell repertoires in COVID-19. Study-level background: PBMCs, B-cell-depleted T cells, or T cells were the source of the cDNA or gDNA that made up the material.

Original data processing: It was from reference gene primer amplification that nucleated cell counts were estimated. Assay used: immunoSEQ multiplex PCR; TCRdb lists only in-frame clones, some missing. V and J calls and clone size are copied from that table; D and trimming were computed from the DNA. The sample carries about 80,000 clones, 80% recorded once. Sample: peripheral blood. The TCR originated in a woman aged 40 to 55 with active or convalescent COVID-19.

CDR3 in DNA: TGTGCCAGTACCGACAACTCTGGAAACACCATATATTTT. Amino acid sequence: CASTDNSGNTIYF. The chain has TRBV2 and TRBJ1-3; D is ambiguous. This CDR3 region has 13 residues. The germline gives CDR1 SNHLY, CDR2 FYNNEI. Trimming stripped 9 bases from V and 0 bases from J, with 9 bases between.